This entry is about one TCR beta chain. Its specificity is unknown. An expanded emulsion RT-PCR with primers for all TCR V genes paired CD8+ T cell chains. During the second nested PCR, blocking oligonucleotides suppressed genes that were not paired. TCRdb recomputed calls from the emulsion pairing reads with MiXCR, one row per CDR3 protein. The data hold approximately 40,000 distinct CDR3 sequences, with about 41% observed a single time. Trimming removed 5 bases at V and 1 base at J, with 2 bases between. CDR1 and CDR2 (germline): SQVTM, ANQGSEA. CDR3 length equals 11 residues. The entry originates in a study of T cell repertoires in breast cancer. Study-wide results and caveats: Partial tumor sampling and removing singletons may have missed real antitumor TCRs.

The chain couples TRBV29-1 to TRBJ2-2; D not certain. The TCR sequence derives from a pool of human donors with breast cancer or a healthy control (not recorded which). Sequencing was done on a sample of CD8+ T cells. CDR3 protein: CSVRNTGELFF. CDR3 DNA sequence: TGCAGCGTTCGGAACACCGGGGAGCTGTTTTTT.